The clone carrying this TCR beta chain was observed a single time. The sample belongs to a study of blood T cell repertoires in COVID-19. Measured with immunoSEQ multiplex PCR; TCRdb has only the in-frame clones, and not every one. The sample records approximately 350,000 clones, 80% to 90% being singletons. Germline trimming cut 6 bases from V and 1 base from J; bases unmatched to any gene: 11. The CDR3 contains 17 residues. CDR1 is PRHDT, CDR2 FYEKMQ, per germline (reference sequence). This chain links TRBV13 with TRBJ2-2; 7 nucleotides line up with TRBD2. The sequenced material came from peripheral blood. The source is a woman aged 50 to 60 with COVID-19, enrolled during active disease. CDR3 in DNA: TGTGCCAGCAGTATCGGTCGACTAGCCCAGAACACCGGGGAGCTGTTTTTT. Translated: CASSIGRLAQNTGELFF. Together with reference TRBV13 and TRBJ2-2, the CDR3 gives the full variable domain: AAGVIQSPRHLIKEKRETATLKCYPIPRHDTVYWYQQGPGQDPQFLISFYEKMQSDKGSIPDRFSAQQFSDYHSELNMSSLELGDSALYFCASSIGRLAQNTGELFFGEGSRLTVL.